Shown below are 3 T cell receptor beta chains from a single sample sequenced in a study of vaccination and CD4 T cells after COVID-19. Treatment given: roughly 10-day PBMC culture with coronavirus spike peptide pools or control peptides (ViraFEST assay). Harvesting of the unexposed donor's CD4+ T cells predated the COVID-19 pandemic (2011-2018). The assay that was used to sequence DNA from cultured CD4+ T cells was the Oncomine TCR Beta short-read assay. MiXCR, applied by TCRdb to the PCR reads, yields one record per CDR3 protein. The sample contains fewer than 9,500 distinct CDR3 sequences, roughly 48% of which appear only once. Their recognized antigens are unknown. Sequenced input: CD4+ T cells from blood, cultured in vitro. The receptor source for this set is a human donor in good health.

This clonotype turned up a few times. V and J are TRBV7-2 and TRBJ2-7, with D unresolved. Germline loops: CDR1 SGHTA, CDR2 FQGNSA. Trimming shortened V by 3 bases and J by 5 bases, and 11 bases separated the two germline ends. The CDR3 totals 13 residues. The DNA for the CDR3 is TGTGCCAGCAGCTTCTCATCTCTTAACGAGCAGTACTTC. Translated, it gives CASSFSSLNEQYF. The full variable domain, its missing parts supplied by reference TRBV7-2 and TRBJ2-7, is GAGVSQSPSNKVTEKGKDVELRCDPISGHTALYWYRQSLGQGLEFLIYFQGNSAPDKSGLPSDRFSAERTGGSVSTLTIQRTQQEDSAVYLCASSFSSLNEQYFGPGTRLTVT.

The chain has TRBV28 and TRBJ1-2; tentative D call: TRBD1 (6 bases). The germline V gene encodes CDR1 MDHEN and CDR2 SYDVKM. With 8 bases removed from V and 6 bases from J, the gap between germline ends came to 13 bases. The CDR3 runs 12 residues. The CDR3 DNA sequence: TGTGCCAGCCGGACAGTATACCATGGCTACACCTTC. Translating gives CASRTVYHGYTF.

The rearrangement links TRBV2 to TRBJ1-2; D is perhaps TRBD1 (5 bases). In germline, CDR1 is SNHLY, CDR2 FYNNEI. Deletions cut 3 bases from V and 5 bases from J, with 10 bases between. This CDR3 is built from 13 residues. CDR3 residues: CASSDGGLYGYTF. The DNA for the CDR3 is TGTGCCAGCAGTGATGGGGGGTTATATGGCTACACCTTC.